The 22 T cell receptor beta chains below come from one sample, sequenced in a study of blood T cells in healthy people across ages (dated by TCRdb to between 2015 and 2016). Library generation was performed with 5' RACE. Reads for this sample came from an Illumina HiSeq 2500. A second about 7 to 12 cycle PCR used a sample-barcoded 5' primer and a J-beta primer mix. Using fastp trimming at Q25 and MiXCR clonotype assembly, TCRdb reanalyzed the public sequencing data and kept in-frame beta chains. Each entry merges the rows of one CDR3 protein and shows their most common DNA and genes. This sample comprises about 800,000 distinct CDR3 sequences, more than 20% of them detected only once. The leading ten clones occupy approximately 3.7% of the sample. These same data were also listed under a study on T cells of mothers and their children.

Sequencing used blood. The receptor set was obtained from a boy between 10 and 17 years old in good health.

The genes are TRBV5-1 and TRBJ2-3, with TRBD2 matching 9 bases. Unmatched junction bases numbered 10, after V lost 9 bases and J lost 5 bases. The CDR3 extends over 14 amino acids. Germline lookup yields CDR1 SGHRS and CDR2 YFSETQ. Here the CDR3 reads CATSLAGLLDTQYF. Written as DNA, the CDR3 is TGCGCCACCTCACTAGCGGGCCTCCTAGATACGCAGTATTTT.

This clonotype appeared a few times. The chain recombines TRBV20-1 with TRBJ1-5; 7 bases fit TRBD1. The CDR3 runs 14 residues. Trimming removed 6 bases from V and 5 bases from J; junction bases left unmatched: 10. In germline, CDR1 is DFQATT, CDR2 SNEGSKA (reference sequence). The CDR3 region is CSAGTTGFYQPQHF. As DNA, the CDR3 is TGCAGTGCCGGAACGACAGGGTTTTATCAGCCCCAGCATTTT.

This clonotype showed up just a few times. The rearrangement links TRBV7-8 to TRBJ2-7; the D gene is possibly TRBD2 (6 bases). Germline V CDR1 and CDR2: SGHVS, FQNEAQ. The CDR3 is 17 residues long. V was cut by 2 bases and J by 3 bases, with 20 bases left in between. The CDR3 here is CASSLPLGTSEGYEQYF. CDR3 DNA sequence: TGTGCCAGCAGCTTACCGCTAGGGACTTCGGAGGGCTACGAGCAGTACTTC.

This clonotype was seen only a few times. The rearrangement uses TRBV12-3 or TRBV12-4 and TRBJ2-7; 8 nucleotides match TRBD1. Trimming removed 6 bases from V and 0 bases from J; junction bases left unmatched: 7. The CDR3 loop spans 15 amino acids. The DNA for the CDR3 is TGTGCCAGCAGCCGGGACAGGTCCAGCTCCTACGAGCAGTACTTC. Translation gives CASSRDRSSSYEQYF.

The chain recombines TRBV7-2 with TRBJ2-7; D is perhaps TRBD2 (5 bases). V lost 5 bases and J lost 0, with 11 bases in between. The CDR3 totals 14 residues. Germline V gene data show CDR1 as SGHTA and CDR2 as FQGNSA. The chain's CDR3 is CASSPIGDSYEQYF. The CDR3 DNA follows: TGTGCCAGCAGCCCGATCGGGGACTCCTACGAGCAGTACTTC.

This clonotype has just a few counts. The rearrangement links TRBV12-3 or TRBV12-4 to TRBJ1-1, with 8 nucleotides matching TRBD1. V shed 5 bases, J shed 6 bases, and the junction held 11 bases outside the gene matches. The CDR3 has 15 amino acids. The CDR3 reads CASSIEDRGGPEAFF. DNA of the CDR3: TGTGCCAGCAGTATAGAAGACAGGGGCGGACCTGAAGCTTTCTTT.

A few counts support this clonotype. CDR3 DNA sequence: TGTGCCAGCAGCCCTCTCGGGTCTCTAGGGGGAGAGACCCAGTACTTC. Translating gives CASSPLGSLGGETQYF. The chain carries TRBV7-2 and TRBJ2-5; perhaps TRBD1 as D (6 bases). In germline, CDR1 is SGHTA, CDR2 FQGNSA. The CDR3 is made up of 16 amino acids. The V gene lost 5 bases and the J gene lost 4 bases, with 20 bases spanning the gap.

The chain recombines TRBV4-3 with TRBJ1-1, with D possibly being TRBD1 (5 bases). V gave up 2 bases and J gave up 4 bases, with 20 bases separating them. Germline V gene lookup returns CDR1 LGHNA and CDR2 YSLEER. The CDR3 has 17 amino acids. The CDR3 region has the DNA TGCGCCAGCAGCCAACGCAGGGCCCACCACCCAGGCACTGAAGCTTTCTTT. Its protein product is CASSQRRAHHPGTEAFF.

This chain joins TRBV12-3 or TRBV12-4 and TRBJ2-5, with TRBD2 matching over 10 bases. V lost 8 bases and J lost 3; bases outside the gene matches: 9. This CDR3 spans 15 amino acids. The CDR3 DNA follows: TGTGCCAGCGGACTAGCGGAGGGATGGGAAGAGACCCAGTACTTC. Translation gives CASGLAEGWEETQYF.

Comments on this clonotype: The junction differs from germline at one of its ends, possibly a read error. The chain couples TRBV6-5 to TRBJ2-1; tentatively, D is TRBD1 or TRBD2 (5 bases each). Germline V gene sequence: CDR1 MNHEY, CDR2 SVGAGI. This CDR3 is built from 14 residues. The CDR3 DNA reads as TGTGCCAGCAGTCGAAGGGAGTCGGACAATGGGCAGTTCTTC. This sequence encodes CASSRRESDNGQFF.

The J gene is TRBJ2-7, the V gene TRBV3-1; D is perhaps TRBD1 (5 bases). V was pared by 1 base and J by 9 bases, with 13 bases between. Germline values: CDR1 LGHDT, CDR2 YNNKEL (reference sequence). The CDR3 is 13 amino acids. The CDR3 DNA reads TGTGCCAGCAGCCAAGGGCACGGACAAGGGCAGTACTTC. It encodes CASSQGHGQGQYF.

The chain links TRBV10-3 to TRBJ2-7; D not resolved. V lost 6 bases and J lost 3, with 12 bases in between. This CDR3 region has 13 residues. CDR1 is ENHRY and CDR2 is SYGVKD in the germline V gene. This chain's CDR3 is CAISATEDYEQYF. CDR3 DNA sequence: TGTGCCATCAGCGCCACAGAAGACTACGAGCAGTACTTC.

This clonotype was seen more than once but under ten times. Here the CDR3 DNA reads TGTGCCAGCAGCCCCCCCTGGGCTTCTAAGGGTGAGCAGTTCTTC. It codes for CASSPPWASKGEQFF. V is TRBV9 and J is TRBJ2-1, with D unclear. V lost 4 bases to trimming and J lost 9 bases, with 20 bases between them. Germline lookup yields CDR1 SGDLS and CDR2 YYNGEE. The CDR3 consists of 15 residues. Together with reference TRBV9 and TRBJ2-1, the CDR3 gives the full variable domain: DSGVTQTPKHLITATGQRVTLRCSPRSGDLSVYWYQQSLDQGLQFLIQYYNGEERAKGNILERFSAQQFPDLHSELNLSSLELGDSALYFCASSPPWASKGEQFFGPGTRLTVL.

In its sample, this clonotype was seen a few times. This chain's CDR3 is CASSPQGGPNYGYTF. DNA of the CDR3: TGTGCCAGCAGTCCCCAGGGCGGGCCAAACTATGGCTACACCTTC. The chain carries TRBV6-5 and TRBJ1-2; D might be TRBD1 (5 bases). Trimming shortened V by 5 bases and J by 2 bases, and 15 bases separated the two germline ends. The CDR3 is made up of 15 amino acids. From germline, CDR1 is MNHEY and CDR2 SVGAGI.

In its sample, this clonotype was seen a few times. The chain recombines TRBV5-1 with TRBJ2-5; D is perhaps TRBD1 (6 bases). The CDR3 has 14 residues. CDR1 is SGHRS and CDR2 is YFSETQ in the germline V gene. The V end lost 7 bases, the J end lost 2 bases, and 15 bases lay between the germline ends. The CDR3 loop is CASSDRAFQETQYF. In nucleotides, the CDR3 is TGCGCCAGCTCGGACAGAGCCTTTCAAGAGACCCAGTACTTC. The full variable domain, completed using reference TRBV5-1 and TRBJ2-5, is KAGVTQTPRYLIKTRGQQVTLSCSPISGHRSVSWYQQTPGQGLQFLFEYFSETQRNKGNFPGRFSGRQFSNSRSEMNVSTLELGDSALYLCASSDRAFQETQYFGPGTRLLVL.

V gene TRBV12-3 or TRBV12-4 combines with J gene TRBJ1-6; D is ambiguous. The CDR3 spans 13 residues. V lost 6 bases to trimming and J lost 9 bases, with 12 bases between them. The CDR3 region has the DNA TGTGCCAGCAGACCCGACTTGGTTTCACCCCTCCACTTT. Its protein is CASRPDLVSPLHF.

The table lists this clonotype with a few counts. The genes are TRBV5-6 and TRBJ2-5; 8 bases match TRBD1. The CDR3 length is 13 residues. Germline V gene sequence: CDR1 SGHDT, CDR2 YYEEEE. After removal of 6 bases from V and 2 bases from J, the junction contained 3 bases not matched to a gene. CDR3 coding DNA: TGTGCCAGCACCGACAGGGGTCAAGAGACCCAGTACTTC. Translated: CASTDRGQETQYF.

This clonotype appeared a few times. This chain uses TRBV6-5 with TRBJ2-3, with D perhaps matching TRBD1 or TRBD2 (6 bases each). The CDR3 has 14 amino acids. In germline, CDR1 is MNHEY, CDR2 SVGAGI. With 0 bases removed from V and 7 bases from J, the gap between germline ends came to 11 bases. The CDR3 loop is CASSYSGGRNTQYF. The CDR3 nucleotides are TGTGCCAGCAGTTACTCGGGGGGCCGGAATACGCAGTATTTT.

This clonotype was observed a few times. The chain combines TRBV12-3 or TRBV12-4 with TRBJ1-1, with a tentative D call TRBD1 (6 bases). The germline V and J ends were trimmed by 5 bases and 3 bases, with 22 bases remaining between them. The CDR3 loop spans 17 amino acids. CDR3 protein: CASSPDWTVSFDTEAFF. In nucleotides, the CDR3 is TGTGCCAGCAGTCCCGATTGGACAGTCTCATTTGACACTGAAGCTTTCTTT.

Comments on this clonotype: Germline is not matched at one junction end, which may reflect a read error. The chain is built from TRBV28 and TRBJ2-6; D gene uncertain. The germline CDR1 and CDR2 sequences are MDHEN and SYDVKM. The CDR3 totals 15 residues. CDR3 sequence reads: CASSPPGPGTNVLTF. CDR3 in DNA: TGTGCCAGCAGCCCCCCAGGTCCTGGGACCAACGTCCTGACTTTC.

The chain uses TRBV25-1 and TRBJ1-2; a possible D gene is TRBD1 (6 bases). V was cut by 0 bases and J by 6 bases, with 8 bases left in between. CDR1 is MGHDK, CDR2 SYGVNS, per germline. The length of the CDR3 is 13 residues. This CDR3 reads CASSEYRQDGYTF. CDR3 sequence (DNA): TGTGCCAGCAGTGAATACCGACAGGATGGCTACACCTTC.

The V call is TRBV7-6, the J call TRBJ2-5; 9 nucleotides agree with TRBD2. Trimming cost V 1 base and J 4 bases; bases outside gene matches: 4. The CDR3 is 15 residues long. Germline CDR1 SGHVS, CDR2 FNYEAQ. CDR3: CASSLVAGVGETQYF. The CDR3 DNA is TGTGCCAGCAGCTTAGTAGCGGGAGTGGGAGAGACCCAGTACTTC.